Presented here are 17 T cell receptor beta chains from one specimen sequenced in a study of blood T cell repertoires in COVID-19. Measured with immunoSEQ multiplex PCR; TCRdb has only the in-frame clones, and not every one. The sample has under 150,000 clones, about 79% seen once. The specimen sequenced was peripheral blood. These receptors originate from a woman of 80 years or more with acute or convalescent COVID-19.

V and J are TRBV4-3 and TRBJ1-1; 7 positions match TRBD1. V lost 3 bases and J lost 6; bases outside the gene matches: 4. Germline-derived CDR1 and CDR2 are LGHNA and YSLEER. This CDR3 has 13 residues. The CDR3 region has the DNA TGCGCCAGCAGCCATGACAGGGTTTCTGAAGCTTTCTTT. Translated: CASSHDRVSEAFF.

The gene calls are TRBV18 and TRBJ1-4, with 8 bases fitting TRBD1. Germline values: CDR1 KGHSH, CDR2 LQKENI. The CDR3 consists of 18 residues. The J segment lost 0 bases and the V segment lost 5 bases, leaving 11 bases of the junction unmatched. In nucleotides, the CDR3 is TGTGCCAGCTCAATCTCCGGACAGGGAATAGCAACTAATGAAAAACTGTTTTTT. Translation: CASSISGQGIATNEKLFF.

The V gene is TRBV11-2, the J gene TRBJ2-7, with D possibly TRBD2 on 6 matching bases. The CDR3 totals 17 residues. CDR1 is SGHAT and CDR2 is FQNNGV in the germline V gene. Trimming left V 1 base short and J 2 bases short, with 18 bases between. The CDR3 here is CASSLGSTWGETYEQYF. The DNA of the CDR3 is TGTGCCAGCAGCTTAGGGTCTACGTGGGGGGAAACCTACGAGCAGTACTTC.

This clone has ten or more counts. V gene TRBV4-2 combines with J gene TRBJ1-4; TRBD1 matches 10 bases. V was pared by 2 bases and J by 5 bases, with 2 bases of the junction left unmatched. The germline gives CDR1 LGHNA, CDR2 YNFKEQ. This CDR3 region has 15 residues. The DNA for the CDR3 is TGTGCCAGCAGCCAACCGGGACAGGGGAATGAAAAACTGTTTTTT. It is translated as CASSQPGQGNEKLFF.

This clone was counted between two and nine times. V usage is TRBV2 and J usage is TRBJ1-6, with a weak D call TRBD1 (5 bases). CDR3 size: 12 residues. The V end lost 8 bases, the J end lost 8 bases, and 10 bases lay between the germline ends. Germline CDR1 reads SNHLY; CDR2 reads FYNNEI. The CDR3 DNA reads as TGTGCCAGCGCCCAGGGTTATTCACCCCTCCACTTT. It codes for CASAQGYSPLHF.

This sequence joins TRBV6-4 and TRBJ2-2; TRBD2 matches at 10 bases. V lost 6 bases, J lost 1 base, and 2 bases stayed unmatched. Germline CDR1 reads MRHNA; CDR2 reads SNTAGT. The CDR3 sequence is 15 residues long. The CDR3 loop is CASSRLAGNTGELFF. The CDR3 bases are TGTGCCAGCAGCCGACTAGCGGGGAACACCGGGGAGCTGTTTTTT.

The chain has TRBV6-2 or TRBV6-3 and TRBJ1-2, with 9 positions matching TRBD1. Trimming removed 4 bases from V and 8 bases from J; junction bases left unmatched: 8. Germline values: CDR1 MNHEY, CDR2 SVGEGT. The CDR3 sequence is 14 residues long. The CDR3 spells CASSLRTGVYGYTF. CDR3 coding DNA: TGTGCCAGCAGTTTGAGGACAGGGGTCTACGGCTACACCTTC.

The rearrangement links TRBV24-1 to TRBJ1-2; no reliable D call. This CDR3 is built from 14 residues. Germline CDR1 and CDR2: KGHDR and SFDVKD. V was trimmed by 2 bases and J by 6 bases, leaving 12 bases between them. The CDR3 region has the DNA TGTGCCACCAGTGATTCGCGAGGGCGAGATGGCTACACCTTC. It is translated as CATSDSRGRDGYTF.

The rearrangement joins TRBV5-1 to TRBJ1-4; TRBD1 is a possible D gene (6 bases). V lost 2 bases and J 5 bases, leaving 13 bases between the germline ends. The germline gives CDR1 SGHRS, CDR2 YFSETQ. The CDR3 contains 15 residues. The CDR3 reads CASSFVGQWNEKLFF. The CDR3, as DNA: TGCGCCAGCAGCTTTGTCGGACAGTGGAATGAAAAACTGTTTTTT.

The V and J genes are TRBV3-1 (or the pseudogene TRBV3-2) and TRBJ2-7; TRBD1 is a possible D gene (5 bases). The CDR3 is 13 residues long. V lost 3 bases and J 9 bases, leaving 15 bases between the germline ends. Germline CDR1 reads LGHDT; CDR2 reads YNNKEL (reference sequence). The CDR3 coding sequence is TGTGCCAGCAGCCAGACCACCTCAGGGTGGCAGTACTTC. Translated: CASSQTTSGWQYF.

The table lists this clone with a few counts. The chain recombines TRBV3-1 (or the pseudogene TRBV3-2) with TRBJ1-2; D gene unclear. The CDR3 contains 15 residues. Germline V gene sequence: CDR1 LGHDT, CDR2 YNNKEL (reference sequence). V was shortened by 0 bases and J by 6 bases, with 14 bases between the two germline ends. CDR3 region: CASSQDGEGMNGYTF. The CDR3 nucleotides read TGTGCCAGCAGCCAAGATGGGGAGGGAATGAATGGCTACACCTTC.

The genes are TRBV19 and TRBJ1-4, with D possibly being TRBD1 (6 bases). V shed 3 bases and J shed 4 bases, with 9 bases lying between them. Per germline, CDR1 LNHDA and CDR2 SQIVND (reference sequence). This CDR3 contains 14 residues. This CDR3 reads CASSIDRSNEKLFF. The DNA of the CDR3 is TGTGCCAGTAGTATTGACAGGAGTAATGAAAAACTGTTTTTT.

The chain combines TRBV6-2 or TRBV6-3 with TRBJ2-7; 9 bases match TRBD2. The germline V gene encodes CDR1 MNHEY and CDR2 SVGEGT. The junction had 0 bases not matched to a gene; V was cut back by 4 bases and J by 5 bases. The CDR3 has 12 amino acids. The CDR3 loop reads CASSLAGDEQYF. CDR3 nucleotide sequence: TGTGCCAGCAGTTTAGCGGGAGACGAGCAGTACTTC.

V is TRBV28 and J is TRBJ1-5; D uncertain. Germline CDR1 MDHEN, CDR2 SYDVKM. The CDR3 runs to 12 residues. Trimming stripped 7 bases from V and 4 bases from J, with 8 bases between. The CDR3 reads CASTRGNQPQHF. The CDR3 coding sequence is TGTGCCAGCACACGGGGAAATCAGCCCCAGCATTTT.

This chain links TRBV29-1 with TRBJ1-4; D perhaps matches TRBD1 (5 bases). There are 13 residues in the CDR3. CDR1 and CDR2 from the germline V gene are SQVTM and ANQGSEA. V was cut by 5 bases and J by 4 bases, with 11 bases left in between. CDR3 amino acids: CSVSDRNNEKLFF. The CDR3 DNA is TGCAGCGTTTCTGACAGAAATAATGAAAAACTGTTTTTT. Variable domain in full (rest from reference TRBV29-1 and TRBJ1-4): SAVISQKPSRDICQRGTSLTIQCQVDSQVTMMFWYRQQPGQSLTLIATANQGSEATYESGFVIDKFPISRPNLTFSTLTVSNMSPEDSSIYLCSVSDRNNEKLFFGSGTQLSVL.

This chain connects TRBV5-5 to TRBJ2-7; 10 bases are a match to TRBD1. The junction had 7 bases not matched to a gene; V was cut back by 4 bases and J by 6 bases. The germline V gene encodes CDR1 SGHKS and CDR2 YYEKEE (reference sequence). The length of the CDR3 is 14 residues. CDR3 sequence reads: CASSAAGTGAEQYF. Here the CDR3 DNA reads TGTGCCAGCAGCGCCGCCGGGACAGGGGCCGAGCAGTACTTC.

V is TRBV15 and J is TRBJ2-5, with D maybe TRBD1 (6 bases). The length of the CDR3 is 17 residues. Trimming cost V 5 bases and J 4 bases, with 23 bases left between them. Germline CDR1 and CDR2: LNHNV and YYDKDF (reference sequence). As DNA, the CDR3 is TGTGCCACCAGCGGGGGCGTGACAGCCGGGATTCGAGAGACCCAGTACTTC. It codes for CATSGGVTAGIRETQYF.